This is a list of T cell receptor beta chains from one sample in a study of shared clonotypes between healthy human individuals. The repertoire was sequenced with immunoSEQ multiplex PCR; TCRdb's copy has only in-frame clones and lacks some. This table holds around 1,100,000 clones, around 77% found once. The sequenced material came from memory CD4+ T cells from PBMCs. These receptors came from a man aged 18 to 29 in good health. Some clones in this sample may be carry-over from other donors' samples. CDR3s include the opening cysteine and the closing phenylalanine or tryptophan. Each record gives: D gene, J gene, clone size, V gene, CDR3 DNA, CDR3 protein. A D gene is named only where the DNA matches it firmly. Some rows mark clone size as missing; the rest say once, few, many or name a class of expanded clone.

NA,TRBJ2-7,few,TRBV5-4,TGTGCCAGCAGCTTGGGAGCTTCGATGGTATCGGCGAACTTC,CASSLGASMVSANF
NA,TRBJ1-5,once,TRBV28,TGTGCCAGCAGTCTAGGGGGGTCCCTTGGGAAGCCCCAGCATTTT,CASSLGGSLGKPQHF
TRBD1,TRBJ2-7,NA,TRBV27,TGTGCCAGCAGTTTATCGAGACAGGGGTACGAGCAGTACTTC,CASSLSRQGYEQYF
NA,TRBJ2-5,NA,TRBV30,TGTGCCTGGTGGGGGGCCGGGACCCAGTACTTC,CAWWGAGTQYF
TRBD1,TRBJ1-5,NA,TRBV28,TGTGCCAGCAGCCGACAGGGAGGCCATCAGCCCCAGCATTTT,CASSRQGGHQPQHF
NA,TRBJ2-3,once,TRBV6-6,TGTGCCAGCAGGACAACAGGGACCACAGATACGCAGTATTTT,CASRTTGTTDTQYF
TRBD2,TRBJ2-7,NA,TRBV27,TGTGCCAGCCGACCAGGACTAGCGGGAGGAGGATCCTACGAGCAGTACTTC,CASRPGLAGGGSYEQYF
NA,TRBJ2-5,NA,TRBV7-2,TGTGCCAGCAGCCAGGGGGGGGAGACCCAGTACTTC,CASSQGGETQYF
NA,TRBJ1-1,once,TRBV6-5,TGTGTCGTTCACAGGGACATGAACACTGAAGCTTTCTTT,CVVHRDMNTEAFF
TRBD2,TRBJ2-3,NA,TRBV7-8,TGTGCCAGCAGCTTAGGCGGGAGTGGTGCAGATACGCAGTATTTT,CASSLGGSGADTQYF
TRBD2,TRBJ2-7,NA,TRBV6-5,TGTGCCAGCCGATCTCTAGCGGGAAGCTCCTACGAGCAGTACTTC,CASRSLAGSSYEQYF
NA,TRBJ1-2,NA,TRBV11-2,TGTGCCACCCCCCGCCCTTTCCGCGGAGCTAACTATGGCTACACCTTC,CATPRPFRGANYGYTF
NA,TRBJ2-4,NA,TRBV29-1,TGCAGCGGAGGGGGGGGCGCCAAAAACATTCAGTACTTC,CSGGGGAKNIQYF
TRBD1,TRBJ1-1,NA,TRBV5-1,TGCGCCAGCAGCTTGGCCGGGACAGGGGTCACTGAAGCTTTCTTT,CASSLAGTGVTEAFF
NA,TRBJ1-2,NA,TRBV19,TGTGCCAGTAGTTTCCCGGCTAGCTTTAACTATGGCTACACCTTC,CASSFPASFNYGYTF
NA,TRBJ2-5,few,TRBV28,TGTGCCAGCAGTTTAAGAGACAGGGGGCTAGCGGGAGCGGTAGAGACCCAGTACTTC,CASSLRDRGLAGAVETQYF
NA,TRBJ2-1,few,TRBV27,TGTGCCAGCAGTTTAGACTCCTACAATGAGCAGTTCTTC,CASSLDSYNEQFF
NA,TRBJ1-4,NA,TRBV5-1,TGCGCCAGCAGCGTCGGGTCCGGGGGTGAAAAACTGTTTTTT,CASSVGSGGEKLFF
TRBD1,TRBJ2-1,NA,TRBV7-8,TGTGCCAGCAGCTTAGGGACAGGGGGTCACAATGAGCAGTTCTTC,CASSLGTGGHNEQFF
TRBD2,TRBJ2-1,NA,TRBV4-1,TGCGCCAGCAGCCGACAACCGACTAGCGGGAGCAAGGATGAGCAGTTCTTC,CASSRQPTSGSKDEQFF
NA,TRBJ2-7,few,TRBV7-2,TGTGCCAGCAGCCTGAACTACGGGGGAGAGCAGTACTTC,CASSLNYGGEQYF
TRBD2,TRBJ2-5,NA,TRBV5-1,TGCGCCAGCAGCTTGCAAGGACTAGCGGTTCAAGAGACCCAGTACTTC,CASSLQGLAVQETQYF
NA,TRBJ1-4,NA,TRBV29-1,TGCAGCGTTCGATCCCCGGAGGTAGGGCTCTGGAAACTGTTTTTT,CSVRSPEVGLWKLFF
NA,TRBJ2-5,NA,TRBV2,TGTGCGAGCACCTGGGGCAGGGCCACTTTAGAGACCCAGTACTTC,CASTWGRATLETQYF
TRBD1,TRBJ2-5,NA,TRBV11-2,TGTGCCAGCAGCCAAGGGGGCGCAGAGACCCAGTACTTC,CASSQGGAETQYF
NA,TRBJ2-1,NA,TRBV2,TGTGCCAGCAGTGAAAAGGGTTACGGTGAGCAGTTCTTC,CASSEKGYGEQFF
TRBD1,TRBJ2-7,once,TRBV10-3,TGTGCCATCACCGACAGGGATAGCTACGAGCAGTACTTC,CAITDRDSYEQYF
NA,TRBJ1-4,NA,TRBV4-1,TGCGCCAGCAGCCAAGTCTGGCAGTCTAATGAAAAACTGTTTTTT,CASSQVWQSNEKLFF
NA,TRBJ1-2,NA,TRBV5-1,TGCGCCAGCAGCTCGGCCGCCCAGGGCCGCTATGGCTACACCTTC,CASSSAAQGRYGYTF
TRBD1,TRBJ1-1,NA,TRBV5-1,TGCGCCAGCGGAATGACAGGGGACACTGAAGCTTTCTTT,CASGMTGDTEAFF
TRBD1,TRBJ1-6,NA,TRBV27,TGTGCCAGCTCACAACAGGGGCACGACAATTCACCCCTCCACTTT,CASSQQGHDNSPLHF
NA,TRBJ2-5,NA,TRBV28,TGTGCCAGCAGCCCCGTAAGAGAGACCCAGTACTTC,CASSPVRETQYF
TRBD1,TRBJ2-1,few,TRBV11-1,TGTGCCAGCAGCTTGGGACAGGGGGGCTCCTACAATGAGCAGTTCTTC,CASSLGQGGSYNEQFF
TRBD1,TRBJ1-2,NA,TRBV6-5,TGTGCCAGCAGTTCACCCGGGACAGGGGTCTATGGCTACACCTTC,CASSSPGTGVYGYTF
NA,TRBJ2-5,NA,TRBV27,TGTGCCAGCAGTTTAAAACCCGGGGGACACGTACAACAAGAGACCCAGTACTTC,CASSLKPGGHVQQETQYF
TRBD2,TRBJ2-2,NA,TRBV6-1,TGTGCCAGCAGTGTACAACTAGCGGGGAACACCGGGGAGCTGTTTTTT,CASSVQLAGNTGELFF
NA,TRBJ2-3,NA,TRBV18,TGTGCCAGCTCACCACCGGGATCTAGCACAGATACGCAGTATTTT,CASSPPGSSTDTQYF
NA,TRBJ1-4,NA,TRBV6-1,TGTGCCAGCAGTGCCGGGCCCAGGGCGGGTAATGAAAAACTGTTTTTT,CASSAGPRAGNEKLFF
NA,TRBJ2-3,NA,TRBV10-1,TGCGCCAGCAGTGAATCGCGGAGGGGGGGGACAGATACGCAGTATTTT,CASSESRRGGTDTQYF
TRBD1,TRBJ1-1,few,TRBV18,TGTGCCAGCTCACCCCGACAGGGGGCGAACACTGAAGCTTTCTTT,CASSPRQGANTEAFF
NA,TRBJ2-7,NA,TRBV13,TGTGCCAGCAGCTTAGGGCGGCTCGGCGGGTTCTCCTACGAGCAGTACTTC,CASSLGRLGGFSYEQYF
NA,TRBJ2-5,NA,TRBV10-3,TGTGCCATCAGTTTCCTGCCCCAGACGGAGACCCAGTACTTC,CAISFLPQTETQYF
NA,TRBJ1-2,few,TRBV28,TGTGCCAGCAGCTTTAGGCCCCTGGGGCCCTATGGCTACACCTTC,CASSFRPLGPYGYTF
NA,TRBJ2-1,NA,TRBV10-1,TGCGCCAGCAGTGAGTCGGGGGGTGTTGAGCAGTTCTTC,CASSESGGVEQFF
NA,TRBJ1-1,few,TRBV18,TGTGCCAGCTCACCCACGAACGGTTACACTGAAGCTTTCTTT,CASSPTNGYTEAFF
NA,TRBJ2-3,NA,TRBV30,TGTGCCTGGAGTGTACTGGAGGGCACAGATACGCAGTATTTT,CAWSVLEGTDTQYF
NA,TRBJ2-1,NA,TRBV6-5,TGTGCCAGCAGTTACTCAGCGGGTGTGTCCTACAATGAGCAGTTCTTC,CASSYSAGVSYNEQFF
TRBD1,TRBJ2-5,NA,TRBV11-2,TGTGCCAGCAGCCTCCAACCTCGACAGGGCCTAGAGACCCAGTACTTC,CASSLQPRQGLETQYF
NA,TRBJ2-7,NA,TRBV20-1,TGCAGTGCTAGTTCGGAATGGGAGCAGTACTTC,CSASSEWEQYF
NA,TRBJ2-1,NA,TRBV2,TGTGCCAGCCAACTAGAAACTGGTGAGCAGTTCTTC,CASQLETGEQFF
NA,TRBJ1-2,NA,TRBV6-1,TGTGCCAGCAGTGAAGGAACCCAGGAGTGGGGCTACACCTTC,CASSEGTQEWGYTF
TRBD1,TRBJ1-4,NA,TRBV7-2,TGTGCCAGCACGGACAGGAAAGGAGCTAATGAAAAACTGTTTTTT,CASTDRKGANEKLFF
TRBD1,TRBJ2-6,NA,TRBV27,TGTGCCAGCAGTCTCAGGGGGTCTGGGGCCAACGTCCTGACTTTC,CASSLRGSGANVLTF
TRBD1,TRBJ2-1,NA,TRBV6-6,TGTGCCAGCAGCCTCACAGGGGCCTACAATGAGCAGTTCTTC,CASSLTGAYNEQFF
NA,TRBJ2-2,NA,TRBV2,TGTGCCATCCGAGGGACGTCAGCGGAGGCGAACACCGGGGAGCTGTTTTTT,CAIRGTSAEANTGELFF
NA,TRBJ2-5,NA,TRBV27,TGTGCCAGCAGTTCCTGGTACCAAGAGACCCAGTACTTC,CASSSWYQETQYF